The subject of this entry is one T cell receptor beta chain. The antigen remains undetermined. The data stem from a study of CD4 T cells in relation to SARS-CoV-2 and coronaviruses. Across the study: The HLA restriction of the shared crossreactive spike epitopes was mapped.

The assay was immunoSEQ multiplex PCR, and TCRdb's table has in-frame clones only and misses some. The table shows about 26,000 clones, with 70% to 80% occurring only once. Study-wide points: No donor gave both pre-pandemic and post-infection samples.

The CDR3 is 19 amino acids. The germline CDR1 and CDR2 sequences are SGHTS and YDEGEE. V dropped 2 bases and J dropped 0 bases, with 21 bases sitting between them. Before the COVID-19 pandemic, during about 2011-2019, CD4+ T cells were taken from unexposed donors. Isolation of CD4+ T cells took place after about eleven days in culture. Cells permitting, SARS-CoV-2 S/N and four cold-coronavirus spikes were tested on unexposed-donor CD4+ T cells. The sample consisted of CD4+ T cells from PBMCs, cultured in vitro. This TCR was recovered from a human donor in good health. This sequence joins TRBV5-8 and TRBJ1-5; D is unresolved. In nucleotides, the CDR3 is TGTGCCAGCAGCTTAACTCCACTGGACCTACTCTATAGCAATCAGCCCCAGCATTTT. Its translation is CASSLTPLDLLYSNQPQHF.